This record concerns one T cell receptor (beta chain) sequence. No antigen is known for it. Naive CD8 cells lacked CD45RO and underwent positive selection for CCR7, leaving out terminally differentiated effector memory CD45RA+ cells. This sample was included in a study of shared clonotypes between healthy human individuals. Study as a whole: The plates for each donor numbered three CD4 naive, three CD4 memory, two CD8 naive and one CD8 memory.

The data were produced by immunoSEQ multiplex PCR, yet TCRdb's version contains in-frame clones alone and is incomplete. This table holds 1.5 million to 2.5 million clones, around 96% found once. The study's findings and limits: Approximately 4.6% of naive CD4 clonotypes were shared across a few donors. A small donor pool kept down the genetic and exposure-history diversity that was represented. Deeper or shallower sequencing was expected to change how clonotypes are shared among donors.

The germline V gene has CDR1 GTSNPN and CDR2 SVGIG (reference sequence). V shed 2 bases, J shed 7 bases, and the junction held 8 bases outside the gene matches. The CDR3 has 14 residues. The chain carries TRBV30 and TRBJ1-2; 9 positions match TRBD1. Sequenced sample: naive CD8+ T cells sorted from blood. The receptor comes from a man aged 18 to 29 in good health. CDR3 in DNA: TGTGCCTGGAGTAGCCGGGACAGGGCAGTTGGCTACACCTTC. Encoded protein: CAWSSRDRAVGYTF.